Following are 20 T cell receptor beta chains from one sample sequenced in a study of neurological immune-mediated disorders. TCRdb ran MiXCR on the 5' RACE reads and lists one entry per CDR3 protein. The data contain 50,000 to 65,000 distinct CDR3 sequences, about 3.5% of them singletons. Sequenced input: PBMCs. The receptors stem from a man in his thirties or forties with multiple sclerosis.

This clonotype was seen at least ten times. This chain links TRBV5-1 with TRBJ2-3; D uncertain. CDR1 and CDR2 from the germline V gene are SGHRS and YFSETQ. The CDR3 has 12 residues. V was clipped by 0 bases and J by 5 bases, with 4 bases between them. The CDR3 sequence: CASSLDVDTQYF. The CDR3 nucleotides read TGCGCCAGCAGCTTGGATGTAGATACGCAGTATTTT.

This clonotype was detected ten times or more. The CDR3: CSVDSTGTEVRGYTF. The DNA of the CDR3 is TGCAGCGTCGATTCTACCGGGACAGAAGTGCGTGGCTACACCTTC. The chain is built from TRBV29-1 and TRBJ1-2; 7 bases align to TRBD1. V gave up 6 bases and J gave up 7 bases; unmatched junction bases: 17. The CDR3 runs 15 residues. Germline V gene lookup returns CDR1 SQVTM and CDR2 ANQGSEA.

The chain recombines TRBV7-8 with TRBJ1-1, with 8 bases that match TRBD1. V gave up 4 bases and J gave up 5 bases; unmatched junction bases: 6. CDR1 is SGHVS and CDR2 is FQNEAQ in the germline V gene. This CDR3 comprises 14 residues. The CDR3: CASSSGGVRTEAFF. The CDR3 coding sequence is TGTGCCAGCAGCTCAGGGGGCGTAAGGACTGAAGCTTTCTTT.

The rearrangement uses TRBV21-1 and TRBJ2-6; the table's TRBD1 call for D was not verified on the DNA. TRBV21-1 is marked as a pseudogene. The CDR3 length is 17 residues. CDR3 sequence (DNA): TGTGCCAGCAGCCCTACAGGGGCTAGCTCTGGGGCCAACGTCCTGACTTTC. This gives the protein CASSPTGASSGANVLTF.

This clonotype was recorded at least ten times. V usage is TRBV7-9 and J usage is TRBJ2-7, with 10 bases lining up with TRBD2. V lost 4 bases to trimming and J lost 7 bases; unmatched junction nucleotides: 16. Germline V gene sequence: CDR1 SEHNR, CDR2 FQNEAQ (reference sequence). The CDR3 runs 17 residues. This chain's CDR3 is CASSSTFQSGRALEQYF. The CDR3 DNA reads as TGTGCCAGCAGCTCAACTTTTCAGAGCGGGAGGGCGTTGGAGCAGTACTTC.

This clonotype was found many times. This sequence joins TRBV3-1 and TRBJ1-2; no clear D gene. V was cut by 1 base and J by 4 bases, with 4 bases left in between. The CDR3 runs 12 residues. CDR1 is LGHDT and CDR2 is YNNKEL in the germline V gene (reference sequence). The CDR3 reads CASSQGGYGYTF. Here the CDR3 DNA reads TGTGCCAGCAGCCAAGGCGGCTATGGCTACACCTTC.

This clonotype was found many times. This chain links TRBV12-3 or TRBV12-4 with TRBJ1-1; D gene uncertain. The CDR3 covers 13 residues. Trimming stripped 3 bases from V and 4 bases from J, with 9 bases between. DNA for the CDR3: TGTGCCAGCAGTTTGAAAATTGTCACTGAAGCTTTCTTT. Translating it yields CASSLKIVTEAFF.

This clonotype was observed many times. This chain uses TRBV29-1 with TRBJ2-1; D possibly corresponds to TRBD2 (6 bases). The V and J ends lost 6 bases and 10 bases respectively, with 13 bases between them. The V gene's germline CDR1 is SQVTM and CDR2 ANQGSEA. The CDR3 length is 11 residues. The CDR3 spells CSVGGWGEQFF. The CDR3 DNA follows: TGCAGCGTCGGAGGGTGGGGCGAGCAGTTCTTC.

This clonotype has at least ten counts. This chain connects TRBV4-2 to TRBJ1-1, with D possibly TRBD1 on 5 matching bases. This CDR3 is built from 12 residues. V gave up 0 bases and J gave up 6 bases, with 5 bases separating them. The germline V gene has CDR1 LGHNA and CDR2 YNFKEQ. CDR3 sequence reads: CASSQEGAEAFF. In nucleotides, the CDR3 is TGTGCCAGCAGCCAAGAAGGGGCTGAAGCTTTCTTT.

This clonotype was observed many times. The chain recombines TRBV6-6 with TRBJ2-6; unclear D gene. The length of the CDR3 is 14 residues. Germline CDR1 and CDR2: MNHNY and SVGAGI (reference sequence). The ends were cut back, 6 bases at V and 0 bases at J, with 6 bases in the middle. Written as DNA, the CDR3 is TGTGCCAGCAGATACAGCTCTGGGGCCAACGTCCTGACTTTC. This sequence encodes CASRYSSGANVLTF.

Details on this clonotype: This may be a read error: a much more frequent sequence differs by one nucleotide. The chain recombines TRBV20-1 with TRBJ2-1; 8 bases fit TRBD2. This CDR3 has 13 residues. The ends lost 2 bases at V and 9 bases at J; junction bases unmatched: 6. From germline, CDR1 is DFQATT and CDR2 SNEGSKA (reference sequence). CDR3 amino acids: CSARNSGEAEQFF. The CDR3 DNA follows: TGCAGTGCTAGAAATAGCGGGGAGGCTGAGCAGTTCTTC.

This clonotype came up many times. The V and J genes are TRBV9 and TRBJ1-1; possibly TRBD1 for D (5 bases). The CDR3 is made up of 14 amino acids. Germline assignment: CDR1 SGDLS and CDR2 YYNGEE. The ends were cut back, 4 bases at V and 7 bases at J, with 17 bases in the middle. The chain's CDR3 is CASSPRGTAYEAFF. In DNA, the CDR3 is TGTGCCAGCAGCCCACGTGGGACGGCCTATGAAGCTTTCTTT. Looking up the rest from reference TRBV9 and TRBJ1-1 gives the full variable domain: DSGVTQTPKHLITATGQRVTLRCSPRSGDLSVYWYQQSLDQGLQFLIQYYNGEERAKGNILERFSAQQFPDLHSELNLSSLELGDSALYFCASSPRGTAYEAFFGQGTRLTVV.

This clonotype has a count of ten or more. This chain links TRBV27 with TRBJ2-3; D is undetermined. The V and J ends lost 1 base and 2 bases respectively, with 10 bases between them. The CDR3 sequence is 15 residues long. CDR1 MNHEY and CDR2 SMNVEV come from the germline V gene (reference sequence). The CDR3 nucleotides read TGTGCCAGCAGTTTATGGGGAAGGCCCACAGATACGCAGTATTTT. This encodes CASSLWGRPTDTQYF.

This clonotype was detected many times. The chain links TRBV25-1 to TRBJ1-1; 9 bases line up with TRBD1. This CDR3 has 16 amino acids. Germline-derived CDR1 and CDR2 are MGHDK and SYGVNS. The ends lost 3 bases at V and 1 base at J; junction bases unmatched: 6. The CDR3 reads CASSDSGTGKNTEAFF. The CDR3 DNA is TGTGCCAGCAGTGACTCCGGGACAGGGAAGAACACTGAAGCTTTCTTT.

This clonotype was seen many times. The V and J genes are TRBV11-2 and TRBJ2-1, with 10 bases aligning to TRBD1. This CDR3 contains 17 residues. With 1 base clipped from V and 6 bases from J, the junction kept 9 bases outside the gene matches. The germline V gene encodes CDR1 SGHAT and CDR2 FQNNGV. The CDR3 DNA sequence: TGTGCCAGCAGCTTAGTAGGCGGGACAGGGGTTGTCAATGAGCAGTTCTTC. Its translation is CASSLVGGTGVVNEQFF.

This clonotype was seen ten or more times. V and J are TRBV29-1 and TRBJ1-1; the match to TRBD1 covers 8 bases. This CDR3 is 14 amino acids long. Germline CDR1 is SQVTM and CDR2 is ANQGSEA. With 4 bases clipped from V and 3 bases from J, the junction kept 7 bases outside the gene matches. The DNA for the CDR3 is TGCAGCGTTGGCCAAGGACAGGGATACACTGAAGCTTTCTTT. Residues: CSVGQGQGYTEAFF.

The table lists this clonotype with many counts. The J gene is TRBJ2-2, the V gene TRBV4-1; 8 positions match TRBD2. CDR1 MGHRA and CDR2 YSYEKL come from the germline V gene. The CDR3 is 16 residues long. Trimming at V came to 0 bases and at J to 5 bases, leaving 5 bases not matched to a gene. The CDR3 spells CASSQDHIAGTGELFF. CDR3 coding DNA: TGCGCCAGCAGCCAAGATCATATAGCGGGGACCGGGGAGCTGTTTTTT.

In this sample, this clonotype turned up many times. In nucleotides, the CDR3 is TGCGCCAGCAGCCCCAAGGTAGCCACAATGTCCCCCACAGATACGCAGTATTTT. It translates to CASSPKVATMSPTDTQYF. The chain links TRBV4-1 to TRBJ2-3; no reliable D call. CDR3 length: 18 amino acids. Germline V CDR1 and CDR2: MGHRA, YSYEKL. V lost 4 bases and J 2 bases, leaving 22 bases between the germline ends.

This clonotype has ten or more counts. The chain is built from TRBV20-1 and TRBJ1-6; possible D gene TRBD1, 5 bases. The CDR3 totals 14 residues. Trimming removed 3 bases from V and 6 bases from J, with 12 bases in between. Germline lookup yields CDR1 DFQATT and CDR2 SNEGSKA (reference sequence). The CDR3 here is CSASGGHFNSPLHF. CDR3 DNA sequence: TGCAGTGCTAGCGGCGGACATTTTAATTCACCCCTCCACTTT.

This clonotype appeared many times. The chain uses TRBV6-2 or TRBV6-3 and TRBJ1-2, with D perhaps TRBD1 (6 bases). Per germline, CDR1 MNHEY and CDR2 SVGEGT. Trimming removed 7 bases at V and 7 bases at J, with 22 bases between. This CDR3 spans 15 amino acids. The CDR3 DNA reads as TGTGCCAGCACCTCACCCGAGGGGGTATTCGGTGGCTACACCTTC. As protein: CASTSPEGVFGGYTF.